This T cell receptor (beta chain) was identified during a study of shared clonotypes between healthy human individuals. Background on the study: CD4 naive and memory got three plates each, CD8 naive two, CD8 memory one.

Each PCR replicate from the sorted subsets contained about 200 ng DNA, which is 25,000 to 30,000 T cell genomes. Assay: immunoSEQ multiplex PCR; the TCRdb copy retains only in-frame clones and omits some. The sample has roughly 2,000,000 clones, around 96% seen once; the top ten hold roughly 1.2%. Naive CD8 isolation took CD45RO-negative cells positively selected for CCR7 and excluded terminally differentiated effector memory CD45RA+ cells. All donors qualified as healthy HIV-negative adults and had experienced no recent acute infections or vaccinations. Donors, without exception, were Caucasian adults residing in Nashville, Tennessee. This TCR derives from a man younger than 35 in good health. The sequenced material came from naive CD8+ T cells sorted from blood.

This chain's CDR3 is CASSSQAEGKLFF. The CDR3 DNA is TGTGCCAGCAGCTCTCAGGCCGAGGGAAAACTGTTTTTT. The genes are TRBV7-8 and TRBJ1-4; D ambiguous. This CDR3 region has 13 residues. The germline V gene has CDR1 SGHVS and CDR2 FQNEAQ. The ends were cut back, 4 bases at V and 10 bases at J, with 13 bases in the middle.